This TCR beta chain is drawn from a study of OX40 agonist ivuxolimab in advanced cancers. The study, taken as a whole, reports: In CD8+ T cells, expanded clones were on average more numerous than in CD4+.

Remarks on this clone: Its specificity is not known.

Only in-frame clones appear in the TCRdb table, and some are missing; sequencing was by immunoSEQ multiplex PCR. The sample lists 84,000 or so clones; about four fifths were seen once. With V trimmed by 6 bases and J by 8 bases, 12 bases remained unmatched. The CDR3 has 14 residues. Germline CDR1 is LNHDA and CDR2 is SQIVND (reference sequence). Specimen: CD4+ or CD8+ T cells sorted from blood, collected in a trial of the OX40 agonist ivuxolimab. The source is an adult with an advanced solid tumor such as melanoma, head and neck, liver or kidney cancer. The chain has TRBV19 and TRBJ1-2; TRBD1 matches 7 bases. The CDR3 DNA reads as TGTGCCAGTAGCTCCCGGGACAGCCTTTTAGGCTACACCTTC. Translated: CASSSRDSLLGYTF.